The 22 T cell receptor beta chains below were found in one sample sequenced in a study of a mutant IDH1 vaccine in newly diagnosed glioma. Time point described: week 47, end of study. Vaccinated patients received 300 ug of mutant IDH1 20-mer peptide per dose, with topical imiquimod. Their antigens remain unidentified. Method: immunoSEQ multiplex PCR; TCRdb's copy keeps in-frame clones and lacks some. The sample records about 83,000 clones, around four fifths being singletons. The sequences come from PBMCs, collected from a glioma patient whose treatment included an IDH1 peptide vaccine. These receptors were collected from a middle-aged man with glioma.

This clone was seen a single time. V and J are TRBV9 and TRBJ1-4, with 10 bases identical to TRBD1. This CDR3 has 16 residues. J lost 8 bases, V lost 3 bases, and 10 bases had no gene match. Germline CDR1 is SGDLS and CDR2 is YYNGEE. CDR3 protein: CASSASTGGVGEKLFF. In nucleotides, the CDR3 is TGTGCCAGCAGCGCTTCGACAGGGGGCGTTGGGGAAAAACTGTTTTTT.

This clone has just one count. The chain recombines TRBV27 with TRBJ1-2; D is possibly TRBD1 (5 bases). Germline values: CDR1 MNHEY, CDR2 SMNVEV (reference sequence). This CDR3 has 13 amino acids. Trimming removed 5 bases from V and 2 bases from J, with 9 bases in between. The CDR3: CASSLKGNYGYTF. CDR3 bases: TGTGCCAGCAGTCTGAAGGGGAACTATGGCTACACCTTC.

The chain joins TRBV21-1 to TRBJ1-6; the D segment call TRBD1 is taken from the table without a DNA check. TRBV21-1 is deemed a pseudogene. The CDR3 is 16 amino acids. The CDR3 region is CASSKDIGHSGSPLHF. The DNA of the CDR3 is TGTGCCAGCAGCAAAGATATTGGACACTCGGGTTCACCCCTCCACTTT.

This clone was seen only a few times. The chain carries TRBV6-5 and TRBJ2-1; TRBD2 matches 7 bases. The V segment lost 2 bases and the J segment 4 bases; nucleotides outside the gene matches: 5. Germline V gene sequence: CDR1 MNHEY, CDR2 SVGAGI. This CDR3 is 15 amino acids long. The CDR3 region is CASSYGGGAYNEQFF. The DNA for the CDR3 is TGTGCCAGCAGTTACGGCGGGGGTGCTTACAATGAGCAGTTCTTC.

Only one count was recorded for this clone. V and J are TRBV5-4 and TRBJ2-6; D gene uncertain. V shed 1 base and J shed 0 bases, with 8 bases lying between them. The CDR3 covers 16 residues. Germline V gene sequence: CDR1 SGHNT, CDR2 YYREEE (reference sequence). The CDR3 loop is CASSLSLFSGANVLTF. The CDR3 nucleotides are TGTGCCAGCAGCTTGTCCCTGTTCTCTGGGGCCAACGTCCTGACTTTC.

This clone is categorized as medium-sized (0.01 to 0.1%). The V call is TRBV6-1, the J call TRBJ2-2; D is perhaps TRBD2 (5 bases). V lost 6 bases and J lost 4, with 9 bases in between. The CDR3 runs to 13 residues. Germline CDR1 MNHNS, CDR2 SASEGT. This CDR3 is CASRLTITGELFF. DNA of the CDR3: TGTGCCAGCAGGTTGACTATCACCGGGGAGCTGTTTTTT.

The chain joins TRBV27 to TRBJ2-1; 9 bases match TRBD1. Germline V gene data show CDR1 as MNHEY and CDR2 as SMNVEV (reference sequence). Germline trimming cut 5 bases from V and 2 bases from J; bases unmatched to any gene: 4. The CDR3 has 15 amino acids. CDR3 in amino acids: CASSGDRVPYNEQFF. The DNA of the CDR3 is TGTGCCAGCAGTGGGGACAGGGTCCCCTACAATGAGCAGTTCTTC.

DNA for the CDR3: TGCGCCAGCAGCTTCGGTAGCGGGGGGACCCCAGATACGCAGTATTTT. It translates to CASSFGSGGTPDTQYF. The chain has TRBV5-1 and TRBJ2-3; 10 bases map to TRBD2. The CDR3 contains 16 residues. The germline gives CDR1 SGHRS, CDR2 YFSETQ. The junction had 7 bases not matched to a gene; V was cut back by 2 bases and J by 4 bases. Full variable domain (outside the CDR3, taken from reference TRBV5-1 and TRBJ2-3): KAGVTQTPRYLIKTRGQQVTLSCSPISGHRSVSWYQQTPGQGLQFLFEYFSETQRNKGNFPGRFSGRQFSNSRSEMNVSTLELGDSALYLCASSFGSGGTPDTQYFGPGTRLTVL.

The V gene is TRBV18, the J gene TRBJ2-1; 8 positions match TRBD2. The J segment lost 9 bases and the V segment lost 3 bases, leaving 7 bases of the junction unmatched. The CDR3 contains 14 residues. Germline V CDR1 and CDR2: KGHSH, LQKENI. The CDR3 coding sequence is TGTGCCAGCTCACCCTCGGGAGGGCCTTCTGAGCAGTTCTTC. Amino acid sequence: CASSPSGGPSEQFF.

The chain carries TRBV7-8 and TRBJ2-7; 11 nucleotides agree with TRBD2. The CDR3 sequence is 18 residues long. With V trimmed by 0 bases and J by 6 bases, 13 bases remained unmatched. In germline, CDR1 is SGHVS, CDR2 FQNEAQ. The CDR3: CASSLALSGGGPMGEQYF. In nucleotides, the CDR3 is TGTGCCAGCAGCTTAGCGCTTAGCGGGGGGGGACCGATGGGCGAGCAGTACTTC.

The chain is built from TRBV11-1 and TRBJ2-1, with D maybe TRBD2 (6 bases). Germline assignment: CDR1 SGHAT and CDR2 FQDESV (reference sequence). This CDR3 has 14 amino acids. Trimming shortened V by 3 bases and J by 6 bases, and 12 bases separated the two germline ends. The CDR3 coding sequence is TGTGCCAGCAGCTTCGGGGGTTCCGCCAATGAGCAGTTCTTC. It specifies CASSFGGSANEQFF.

The chain combines TRBV7-9 with TRBJ1-1; tentative D call: TRBD1 (5 bases). The germline V gene encodes CDR1 SEHNR and CDR2 FQNEAQ (reference sequence). The V and J ends lost 5 bases and 10 bases respectively, with 17 bases between them. This CDR3 is 13 amino acids long. The CDR3 sequence is CASSGRDSFPAFF. The CDR3, as DNA: TGTGCCAGCAGCGGAAGGGACTCCTTCCCAGCTTTCTTT. Supplemented by reference TRBV7-9 and TRBJ1-1, the full variable domain reads DTGVSQNPRHKITKRGQNVTFRCDPISEHNRLYWYRQTLGQGPEFLTYFQNEAQLEKSRLLSDRFSAERPKGSFSTLEIQRTEQGDSAMYLCASSGRDSFPAFFGQGTRLTVV.

J is TRBJ1-2 and V is TRBV27; 9 bases agree with TRBD1. After removal of 5 bases from V and 3 bases from J, the junction contained 16 bases not matched to a gene. The CDR3 contains 18 residues. Looked up from germline, CDR1 is MNHEY and CDR2 is SMNVEV (reference sequence). The CDR3 loop reads CASSQVGTGLKLHYGYTF. The CDR3 bases are TGTGCCAGCAGTCAAGTGGGGACAGGGCTCAAGCTCCACTATGGCTACACCTTC.

This rearrangement joins TRBV29-1 to TRBJ2-1; no reliable D call. The CDR3 loop spans 16 amino acids. V was cut by 2 bases and J by 0 bases, with 14 bases left in between. CDR1 and CDR2 (germline): SQVTM, ANQGSEA. DNA for the CDR3: TGCAGCGTTGAATCACCCGACCGGAGCTCCTACAATGAGCAGTTCTTC. It is translated as CSVESPDRSSYNEQFF.

This chain uses TRBV7-2 with TRBJ2-7, with 9 bases aligning to TRBD2. Germline values: CDR1 SGHTA, CDR2 FQGNSA. J was trimmed by 5 bases and V by 5 bases; bases with no gene match: 13. The CDR3 runs to 16 residues. Here the CDR3 reads CASSPRGGSGSHEQYF. The CDR3 DNA reads as TGTGCCAGCAGCCCCCGGGGAGGTAGCGGGAGCCACGAGCAGTACTTC.

This clone has only one observation. CDR3 bases: TGTGCCAGTAGTACCTCCCGGGCGAGCTCCTACAATGAGCAGTTCTTC. It encodes CASSTSRASSYNEQFF. The chain links TRBV19 to TRBJ2-1; no clear D. The germline V gene has CDR1 LNHDA and CDR2 SQIVND (reference sequence). The CDR3 contains 16 residues. V lost 4 bases and J lost 0, with 13 bases in between.

The rearrangement joins TRBV10-1 to TRBJ1-1, with TRBD1 matching over 10 bases. The V gene's germline CDR1 is WNHNN and CDR2 SYGVQD (reference sequence). V shed 4 bases and J 8 bases; nucleotides not matched to a gene: 1. The CDR3 covers 12 residues. CDR3 protein: CASSGDRGEAFF. CDR3 nucleotides: TGCGCCAGCAGTGGGGACAGGGGAGAAGCTTTCTTT.

This chain uses TRBV4-2 with TRBJ2-1; no definite D call. CDR1 and CDR2 (germline): LGHNA, YNFKEQ. The V end lost 4 bases, the J end lost 8 bases, and 12 bases lay between the germline ends. CDR3 length: 13 residues. The CDR3: CASSRDPPDEQFF. The CDR3 DNA sequence: TGTGCCAGCAGCCGCGACCCACCGGATGAGCAGTTCTTC.

The CDR3 bases are TGTGCCAGTACCACCGGTCCGGGGGAGCAGTACTTC. Its translation: CASTTGPGEQYF. The gene calls are TRBV19 and TRBJ2-7; a possible D gene is TRBD2 (5 bases). CDR1 and CDR2 from the germline V gene are LNHDA and SQIVND (reference sequence). Between the trimmed V and J ends, which lost 7 bases and 7 bases, there was a span of 14 bases. The length of the CDR3 is 12 residues.

This clone has just one count. The chain combines TRBV2 with TRBJ2-1; TRBD1 might be the D (6 bases). The CDR3 spans 10 residues. In germline, CDR1 is SNHLY, CDR2 FYNNEI. CDR3 nucleotide sequence: TGTGCTTGGACAGTACAAGAGCAGTTCTTC. Its translation: CAWTVQEQFF. Full variable domain (remainder filled in from reference TRBV2 and TRBJ2-1): EPEVTQTPSHQVTQMGQEVILRCVPISNHLYFYWYRQILGQKVEFLVSFYNNEISEKSEIFDDQFSVERPDGSNFTLKIRSTKLEDSAMYFCAWTVQEQFFGPGTRLTVL.

The CDR3 DNA reads TGTGCCATCAGTGAGACTAGCACCTACGAGCAGTACTTC. Its protein product is CAISETSTYEQYF. This chain joins TRBV10-3 and TRBJ2-7, with D maybe TRBD2 (6 bases). Germline V lookup: CDR1 ENHRY, CDR2 SYGVKD. V shed 2 bases and J shed 2 bases, with 7 bases lying between them. This CDR3 is 13 amino acids long.

The chain is built from TRBV5-4 and TRBJ1-4; D not certain. V was shortened by 3 bases and J by 5 bases, with 8 bases between the two germline ends. The CDR3 is 13 amino acids. Germline V gives CDR1 SGHNT, CDR2 YYREEE (reference sequence). The CDR3 sequence is CASSSPNNEKLFF. The CDR3 DNA reads TGTGCCAGCAGCTCCCCCAACAATGAAAAACTGTTTTTT.